This TCR beta chain was found in a study of cytomegalovirus exposure and HLA in healthy donors. CDR1 MNHNY and CDR2 SVGAGI come from the germline V gene (reference sequence). CDR3 length equals 13 residues. Trimming took off 7 bases at V and 7 bases at J, with 14 bases between the two ends. This PCR relied on a set of 60 Vbeta primers and 13 Jbeta primers. Per the original data handling: An analysis performed later counted about 80 million unique TCR beta chains (roughly 9.9 million of them shared). Produced via immunoSEQ multiplex PCR; TCRdb's table is partial and in-frame only. That table supplies the V and J calls and clone size; D and trimming were determined from the DNA. The sample has about 160,000 clones, roughly 77% seen once.

This rearrangement joins TRBV6-6 to TRBJ2-1; a possible D gene is TRBD2 (7 bases). This clonotype originated in a man over 45 in good health and CMV-seropositive. Sample: PBMCs. The CDR3: CASKGGAGNEQFF. Here the CDR3 DNA reads TGTGCCAGCAAAGGGGGGGCAGGGAATGAGCAGTTCTTC.